The clone carrying this TCR beta chain showed up just a few times. The authors' processing: Estimates of nucleated cell counts were drawn from the amplification of reference gene primers. TCRdb keeps only in-frame clones here, not all; method: immunoSEQ multiplex PCR. V, J and clone size are taken as reported in that table, and D and trimming were inferred from the DNA itself. Of 200,000 to 250,000 clones in the sample, around four fifths were seen once. Looked up from germline, CDR1 is SGHTS and CDR2 is YDEGEE. CDR3 length equals 15 residues. Trimming removed 1 base at V and 5 bases at J, with 13 bases between. The data originate from a study of blood T cell repertoires in COVID-19. Overall study: COVID-19 samples from acute and convalescent phases originated in the United States, Italy and Spain. PBMCs, B-cell-depleted T cells, or T cells were the source of the cDNA or gDNA that made up the material.

Specimen: peripheral blood. The source is a woman aged 60-70 years who had recovered from COVID-19. This chain uses TRBV5-8 with TRBJ2-1; tentatively, D is TRBD2 (7 bases). The CDR3: CASSLTGGLDNEQFF. The CDR3 nucleotides are TGTGCCAGCAGCTTGACGGGGGGCCTCGACAATGAGCAGTTCTTC.